The clone carrying this T cell receptor beta chain has at least ten counts. With 4 bases removed from V and 0 bases from J, the gap between germline ends came to 6 bases. There are 13 residues in the CDR3. This sample is part of a study of T-cell reconstitution after alpha-beta-depleted transplantation in children. As it was prepared, the TCRbeta library received unique molecular identifiers. TCRdb redid the calling of the PCR reads with MiXCR, one entry per CDR3 protein. This table holds around 370,000 distinct CDR3 sequences, under 20% found once. Sequenced here: PBMCs, mostly from graft donor cells, sampled 360 days after TCRalphabeta/CD19-depleted stem cell transplant. The clonotype comes from a male patient between 2 and 9 years old who had a stem cell transplant for acute lymphoblastic leukemia, so the T cells may come from the graft donor. V is TRBV12-3 or TRBV12-4 and J is TRBJ1-2; D ambiguous. The CDR3 DNA follows: TGTGCCAGCAGTTCACTAGCTAACTATGGCTACACCTTC. Its protein is CASSSLANYGYTF.